Included here is one TCR beta chain sequence, with context. Per the original methods: By means of reference gene primer amplification, nucleated cell counts were estimated. Repertoires were generated with immunoSEQ multiplex PCR, while TCRdb's copy carries only in-frame clones and drops some. V and J calls and clone size follow that table, whereas D and trimming were derived from the DNA. The sample holds roughly 220,000 clones; roughly 88% are singletons and the top ten take 2.2%. These data belong to a study of blood T cell repertoires in COVID-19. Looking at the study overall: The origin of the acute and convalescent COVID-19 samples was the United States, Italy and Spain. In each case, the material was cDNA or gDNA derived from T cells, B-cell-depleted T cells, or PBMCs.

Sequenced: peripheral blood. This clonotype was sampled from a man under 40 who had recovered from COVID-19.

The CDR3 DNA is TGTGCCTGGAGTGGGGACAGGGCCGTCTACGAGCAGTACTTC. It yields the protein CAWSGDRAVYEQYF. The chain joins TRBV30 to TRBJ2-7; 9 bases are a match to TRBD1. Germline values: CDR1 GTSNPN, CDR2 SVGIG (reference sequence). With 1 base clipped from V and 3 bases from J, the junction kept 4 bases outside the gene matches. The CDR3 contains 14 residues.